One sample yielded the 21 T cell receptor beta chains listed below, sequenced in a study of T-cell memory formation after mild COVID-19 (dated by TCRdb to the early 2020s). Library prep was done by 5' RACE. Sequenced on an Illumina NovaSeq 6000. Using fastp trimming at Q25 and MiXCR clonotype assembly, TCRdb reanalyzed the public sequencing data and kept in-frame beta chains. One record per CDR3 amino acid sequence lists the most common genes and DNA. The sample table holds approximately 500,000 distinct CDR3 sequences, of which approximately 23% were seen once. Of the sample, around 13% falls within the top ten clones. Sequencing was performed on PBMCs or a T cell subset sorted from them (not recorded which). Receptors were obtained from an adult woman who had mild COVID-19 (a few samples of this study predate the infection). The sample titles of this study are shuffled in the database, so cell type and time point are left out; the donor was told from shared clones.

The chain recombines TRBV5-1 with TRBJ2-3, with 10 bases identical to TRBD1. The length of the CDR3 is 15 residues. V lost 6 bases to trimming and J lost 2 bases; unmatched junction nucleotides: 6. Germline CDR1 and CDR2: SGHRS and YFSETQ. CDR3 sequence reads: CASNRDRGHTDTQYF. In nucleotides, the CDR3 is TGCGCCAGCAATCGGGACAGGGGCCACACAGATACGCAGTATTTT.

The chain joins TRBV7-6 to TRBJ1-1; maybe TRBD1 (5 bases). Germline CDR1 reads SGHVS; CDR2 reads FNYEAQ. This CDR3 has 14 amino acids. The V end lost 5 bases, the J end lost 4 bases, and 14 bases lay between the germline ends. Here the CDR3 reads CASSPQAPSTEAFF. CDR3 nucleotides: TGTGCCAGCAGCCCACAGGCCCCGAGCACTGAAGCTTTCTTT. The whole variable domain, remainder taken from reference TRBV7-6 and TRBJ1-1, is GAGVSQSPRYKVTKRGQDVALRCDPISGHVSLYWYRQALGQGPEFLTYFNYEAQQDKSGLPNDRFSAERPEGSISTLTIQRTEQRDSAMYRCASSPQAPSTEAFFGQGTRLTVV.

J is TRBJ2-7 and V is TRBV7-6; D is uncertain. This CDR3 contains 14 residues. In germline, CDR1 is SGHVS, CDR2 FNYEAQ. Trimming left V 2 bases short and J 6 bases short, with 14 bases between. CDR3 loop: CASSLTRLTGEQYF. The CDR3 nucleotides are TGTGCCAGCAGCTTAACCCGCCTGACGGGCGAGCAGTACTTC.

Ten or more counts support this clonotype. Here the CDR3 DNA reads TGTGCCACCAGTGGCCGGACTAGCGGGAGGGCCTACAATGAGCAGTTCTTC. Translation: CATSGRTSGRAYNEQFF. J is TRBJ2-1 and V is TRBV24-1; 15 bases are a match to TRBD2. CDR1 and CDR2 from the germline V gene are KGHDR and SFDVKD. The CDR3 spans 17 residues. V was clipped by 5 bases and J by 2 bases; unmatched bases: 3.

The chain carries TRBV4-2 and TRBJ2-7, with 9 bases that match TRBD1. The CDR3 consists of 17 residues. The V gene's germline CDR1 is LGHNA and CDR2 YNFKEQ. V was pared by 0 bases and J by 3 bases, with 9 bases of the junction left unmatched. CDR3 coding DNA: TGTGCCAGCAGCCAAGAACCCGGGACAGGGTTGGGCTACGAGCAGTACTTC. Amino acid sequence: CASSQEPGTGLGYEQYF.

The V call is TRBV6-6, the J call TRBJ2-5; 8 bases line up with TRBD2. The CDR3 runs to 17 residues. The germline V gene encodes CDR1 MNHNY and CDR2 SVGAGI (reference sequence). V trimming: 2 bases; J trimming: 5 bases; junction bases outside the gene matches: 13. Written as DNA, the CDR3 is TGTGCCAGCAGTTACCCGACTAGCGTCAAGAGGAGGGAGACCCAGTACTTC. Amino acid sequence: CASSYPTSVKRRETQYF.

This chain uses TRBV20-1 with TRBJ2-3, with 8 nucleotides matching TRBD2. The CDR3 spans 15 residues. The germline gives CDR1 DFQATT, CDR2 SNEGSKA (reference sequence). Trimming at V came to 2 bases and at J to 2 bases, leaving 6 bases not matched to a gene. The CDR3 DNA reads TGCAGTGCTAGATTGGGGCGGGGGGCCACAGATACGCAGTATTTT. This encodes CSARLGRGATDTQYF.

The chain joins TRBV20-1 to TRBJ2-6, with TRBD2 identical over 9 bases. V shed 4 bases, J shed 0 bases, and the junction held 4 bases outside the gene matches. There are 16 residues in the CDR3. Germline loops: CDR1 DFQATT, CDR2 SNEGSKA (reference sequence). CDR3 protein: CSATLAGYSGANVLTF. The CDR3 bases are TGCAGTGCTACACTAGCGGGTTACTCTGGGGCCAACGTCCTGACTTTC.

This clonotype was counted between two and nine times. This sequence joins TRBV7-2 and TRBJ2-2; no definite D call. In germline, CDR1 is SGHTA, CDR2 FQGNSA. This CDR3 is 14 amino acids long. Between the trimmed V and J ends, which lost 0 bases and 4 bases, there was a span of 6 bases. DNA of the CDR3: TGTGCCAGCAGCTTAGCGCGAAGCACCGGGGAGCTGTTTTTT. Its translation is CASSLARSTGELFF.

This chain connects TRBV19 to TRBJ2-1, with a possible D match to TRBD1 (5 bases). The CDR3 covers 12 residues. Germline assignment: CDR1 LNHDA and CDR2 SQIVND (reference sequence). V lost 10 bases and J lost 5, with 12 bases in between. The CDR3 nucleotides are TGTGCCACCCAGGGATGGAACAATGAGCAGTTCTTC. It translates to CATQGWNNEQFF.

The rearrangement joins TRBV9 to TRBJ2-2, with 11 bases that match TRBD2. Trimming cost V 0 bases and J 8 bases; bases outside gene matches: 6. This CDR3 spans 16 amino acids. CDR1 and CDR2 from the germline V gene are SGDLS and YYNGEE. Here the CDR3 reads CASSVAGTSGYGELFF. CDR3 in DNA: TGTGCCAGCAGCGTAGCCGGGACTAGCGGCTATGGGGAGCTGTTTTTT.

The V call is TRBV12-3 or TRBV12-4, the J call TRBJ2-1, with no clear D. Trimming took off 6 bases at V and 7 bases at J, with 10 bases between the two ends. CDR3 length equals 12 residues. The DNA of the CDR3 is TGTGCCAGCAGCTCTCAATTAAATGAGCAGTTCTTC. This encodes CASSSQLNEQFF.

The sample holds one count of this clonotype. The CDR3 nucleotides read TGTGCCAGCCAGGGTCTGGGAAACATTCAGTACTTC. This translates into CASQGLGNIQYF. The gene calls are TRBV2 and TRBJ2-4; D is possibly TRBD1 (5 bases). The CDR3 consists of 12 residues. Germline CDR1 is SNHLY and CDR2 is FYNNEI. Trimming removed 8 bases from V and 6 bases from J, with 11 bases in between. The full variable domain, with the rest looked up from reference TRBV2 and TRBJ2-4, is EPEVTQTPSHQVTQMGQEVILRCVPISNHLYFYWYRQILGQKVEFLVSFYNNEISEKSEIFDDQFSVERPDGSNFTLKIRSTKLEDSAMYFCASQGLGNIQYFGAGTRLSVL.

CDR3: CASSLWAGGTYEQYF. Written as DNA, the CDR3 is TGTGCCAGCAGCTTGTGGGCGGGAGGGACCTACGAGCAGTACTTC. V gene TRBV5-6 combines with J gene TRBJ2-7; 9 positions agree with TRBD2. After removal of 1 base from V and 2 bases from J, the junction contained 4 bases not matched to a gene. There are 15 residues in the CDR3. Germline CDR1 reads SGHDT; CDR2 reads YYEEEE.

This chain uses TRBV20-1 with TRBJ2-2; D uncertain. The CDR3 contains 14 residues. Trimming took off 0 bases at V and 2 bases at J, with 7 bases between the two ends. From germline, CDR1 is DFQATT and CDR2 SNEGSKA (reference sequence). The CDR3 region has the DNA TGCAGTGCTAGAGATGTCAGTAACACCGGGGAGCTGTTTTTT. Translation: CSARDVSNTGELFF.

There are a few counts of this clonotype. This rearrangement joins TRBV28 to TRBJ1-1, with 9 bases matching TRBD1. After removal of 7 bases from V and 8 bases from J, the junction contained 8 bases not matched to a gene. Germline V lookup: CDR1 MDHEN, CDR2 SYDVKM. This CDR3 comprises 13 residues. The CDR3 sequence: CASNPGTGTEAFF. The DNA of the CDR3 is TGTGCCAGCAACCCCGGGACAGGGACGGAAGCTTTCTTT.

The gene calls are TRBV9 and TRBJ2-7, with a possible D match to TRBD1 (6 bases). Germline CDR1 reads SGDLS; CDR2 reads YYNGEE. The CDR3 has 15 amino acids. Trimming left V 0 bases short and J 0 bases short, with 10 bases between. The CDR3 loop reads CASSVDRDTSYEQYF. The CDR3 DNA reads as TGTGCCAGCAGCGTAGACCGGGACACCTCCTACGAGCAGTACTTC.

The chain is built from TRBV6-4 and TRBJ2-3, with 12 bases fitting TRBD2. The CDR3 is made up of 18 amino acids. The junction had 10 bases not matched to a gene; V was cut back by 2 bases and J by 4 bases. The germline V gene has CDR1 MRHNA and CDR2 SNTAGT. The CDR3, as DNA: TGTGCCAGCAGTGACGCACCCGCTAGCGGGGGGGCCTCAGATACGCAGTATTTT. It codes for CASSDAPASGGASDTQYF.

The gene calls are TRBV7-2 and TRBJ1-4; D remains ambiguous. The CDR3 runs 14 residues. Trimming took off 4 bases at V and 8 bases at J, with 14 bases between the two ends. Germline V CDR1 and CDR2: SGHTA, FQGNSA. The CDR3: CASSSGLHGEKLFF. CDR3 DNA sequence: TGTGCCAGCAGCTCAGGACTCCACGGGGAAAAACTGTTTTTT.

This clonotype has a handful of counts. The chain joins TRBV2 to TRBJ2-7; 11 bases map to TRBD2. CDR3 size: 14 residues. CDR1 is SNHLY, CDR2 FYNNEI, per germline. J lost 3 bases, V lost 8 bases, and 6 bases had no gene match. DNA of the CDR3: TGTGCCAGCCTCCCCCTAGCGGGGGGCTACGAGCAGTACTTC. This encodes CASLPLAGGYEQYF.

The chain joins TRBV5-5 to TRBJ2-5, with 8 nucleotides matching TRBD2. The CDR3 length is 16 residues. The V gene end was trimmed by 0 bases and the J gene end by 5 bases; junction bases not matched to a gene: 9. Per the germline V gene, CDR1 is SGHKS and CDR2 is YYEKEE (reference sequence). The CDR3 is CASSLEVSGVRETQYF. CDR3 DNA: TGTGCCAGCAGCTTGGAGGTTAGCGGGGTTAGGGAGACCCAGTACTTC.